This T cell receptor beta chain was observed in a study of T-cell reconstitution after alpha-beta-depleted transplantation in children. Study-level findings and limits: Recipient T cells and thymic progenitors that survived gave rise to the high TCRbeta diversity observed at day 60 in some patients. T-cell numbers and diversity, one year after transplant, stemmed largely from T cells that were newly produced. Alpha-beta T cells about two months after transplant reportedly derived from several hundred expanded graft clones.

The V gene's germline CDR1 is MNHNS and CDR2 SASEGT. V was cut by 4 bases and J by 1 base, with 10 bases left in between. CDR3 length: 14 residues. The authors prepared the TCRbeta library with unique molecular identifiers. TCRdb re-called the PCR reads through MiXCR, storing one row per CDR3 protein. Among under 850,000 distinct CDR3 sequences listed, around 12% were seen once. This clonotype was counted many times. Its antigen is not identified. The gene calls are TRBV6-1 and TRBJ1-1; D is possibly TRBD1 (6 bases). Sequences were derived from PBMCs, sampled before TCRalphabeta/CD19-depleted stem cell transplant. The clonotype was recovered from a girl aged 2-10 years with congenital amegakaryocytic thrombocytopenia, due to receive a stem cell transplant. This chain's CDR3 is CASSALGANTEAFF. The DNA of the CDR3 is TGTGCCAGCAGTGCCTTGGGGGCGAACACTGAAGCTTTCTTT.